This TCR beta chain was recovered during a study of identical twins. General study points: Invariant MAIT and iNKT cells could partly confound zero-insertion analyses. Researchers reported weaker excess twin sharing in beta out-of-frame sequences.

A universal primer site was created by template switching, with the cDNA bearing unique molecular identifiers. TCRdb redid the calling of the 5' RACE reads with MiXCR, one entry per CDR3 protein. The table has over 500,000 distinct CDR3 sequences, 22% seen once; the top ten hold roughly 0.9%. Germline values: CDR1 ENHRY, CDR2 SYGVKD. This CDR3 spans 11 amino acids. Trimming stripped 4 bases from V and 5 bases from J, with 6 bases between. This clonotype was counted between two and nine times. Its antigen is unknown. The same sample was also used in a study of T cells expressing NK-cell markers.

This clonotype was obtained from a woman under 30 in good health. Sequenced material: CD4+ T cells sorted from blood. The chain combines TRBV10-3 with TRBJ2-7; D call uncertain. In DNA, the CDR3 is TGTGCCATCAGTGCGATAGACGAGCAGTACTTC. Protein product: CAISAIDEQYF.